One sample yielded the 29 T cell receptor beta chains listed below, sequenced in a study of blood T cell repertoires in COVID-19. This table comes from immunoSEQ multiplex PCR, and its TCRdb copy is limited to in-frame clones, with some not included. The table lists 85,000 to 120,000 clones, over 65% of them singletons. The sample was peripheral blood. All receptors come from a human donor in a cohort sampled during active COVID-19.

This chain uses TRBV30 with TRBJ1-6; D gene uncertain. CDR1 and CDR2 from the germline V gene are GTSNPN and SVGIG (reference sequence). The CDR3 covers 15 residues. V lost 0 bases, J lost 7 bases, and 13 bases lay in between. The CDR3 sequence: CAWSVGGRLNSPLHF. The CDR3 DNA sequence: TGTGCCTGGAGTGTAGGCGGGAGATTGAATTCACCCCTCCACTTT. The complete variable domain, with remaining parts taken from reference TRBV30 and TRBJ1-6, reads SQTIHQWPATLVQPVGSPLSLECTVEGTSNPNLYWYRQAAGRGLQLLFYSVGIGQISSEVPQNLSASRPQDRQFILSSKKLLLSDSGFYLCAWSVGGRLNSPLHFGNGTRLTVT.

The rearrangement joins TRBV28 to TRBJ2-7; the match to TRBD2 covers 7 bases. Germline V gene lookup returns CDR1 MDHEN and CDR2 SYDVKM. V lost 6 bases and J lost 7; bases outside the gene matches: 9. This CDR3 spans 13 amino acids. The CDR3 here is CASSSGRGWEQYF. The CDR3 DNA reads TGTGCCAGCAGCTCGGGGAGGGGTTGGGAGCAGTACTTC.

The V and J genes are TRBV24-1 and TRBJ1-1, with D uncertain. V dropped 9 bases and J dropped 2 bases, with 3 bases sitting between them. Germline V CDR1 and CDR2: KGHDR, SFDVKD. This CDR3 is 10 amino acids long. For the CDR3, the DNA is TGTGCCACCCCAAACACTGAAGCTTTCTTT. It translates to CATPNTEAFF.

The chain links TRBV7-9 to TRBJ1-5, with D possibly matching TRBD1 (6 bases). Germline values: CDR1 SEHNR, CDR2 FQNEAQ (reference sequence). Deletions cut 2 bases from V and 4 bases from J, with 6 bases between. The CDR3 consists of 13 residues. CDR3 coding DNA: TGTGCCAGCAGCTTACAGGGGAATCAGCCCCAGCATTTT. Amino acid sequence: CASSLQGNQPQHF.

The DNA of the CDR3 is TGTGCCAGCAGCGACAGGGCCATACATGGCTACACCTTC. It yields the protein CASSDRAIHGYTF. This chain connects TRBV12-3 or TRBV12-4 to TRBJ1-2; 7 nucleotides align to TRBD1. The CDR3 runs 13 residues. V shed 6 bases and J 6 bases; nucleotides not matched to a gene: 7.

The CDR3 DNA sequence: TGTGCCAGCAGCCAGCGGGCGTTAGGTAGCCAGGAGACCCAGTACTTC. It translates to CASSQRALGSQETQYF. The rearrangement joins TRBV7-2 to TRBJ2-5; a possible D gene is TRBD2 (6 bases). Between the trimmed V and J ends, which lost 5 bases and 5 bases, there was a span of 21 bases. The CDR3 is 16 amino acids. CDR1 and CDR2 from the germline V gene are SGHTA and FQGNSA.

This clone showed up just a few times. The chain couples TRBV19 to TRBJ1-2; no clear D. The CDR3 is 13 residues long. V was clipped by 3 bases and J by 6 bases, with 11 bases between them. Germline V gives CDR1 LNHDA, CDR2 SQIVND (reference sequence). DNA of the CDR3: TGTGCCAGTAGTATGGGCAGGTTAGATGGCTACACCTTC. It yields the protein CASSMGRLDGYTF.

The rearrangement uses TRBV7-2 and TRBJ2-2; 9 positions agree with TRBD1. CDR3 size: 15 residues. Germline CDR1 reads SGHTA; CDR2 reads FQGNSA. V lost 4 bases to trimming and J lost 3 bases; unmatched junction nucleotides: 3. CDR3 sequence: CASSSQGAHTGELFF. CDR3 nucleotides: TGTGCCAGCAGCTCACAGGGGGCGCACACCGGGGAGCTGTTTTTT.

The V gene is TRBV4-3, the J gene TRBJ1-6; 9 nucleotides agree with TRBD1. The J segment lost 8 bases and the V segment lost 0 bases, leaving 8 bases of the junction unmatched. There are 17 residues in the CDR3. Looked up from germline, CDR1 is LGHNA and CDR2 is YSLEER. The CDR3 loop is CASSQDPVTGGYSPLHF. For the CDR3, the DNA is TGCGCCAGCAGCCAAGATCCCGTGACAGGGGGTTATTCACCCCTCCACTTT.

The rearrangement links TRBV20-1 to TRBJ1-2, with a possible D match to TRBD1 (5 bases). The CDR3 loop spans 11 amino acids. Trimming took off 4 bases at V and 4 bases at J, with 7 bases between the two ends. The germline gives CDR1 DFQATT, CDR2 SNEGSKA (reference sequence). The CDR3 DNA reads as TGCAGTGCTACGCAGGGCTATGGCTACACCTTC. This sequence encodes CSATQGYGYTF.

The genes are TRBV7-2 and TRBJ1-1, with TRBD1 matching over 12 bases. This CDR3 region has 15 residues. CDR1 is SGHTA and CDR2 is FQGNSA in the germline V gene. The trim removed 7 bases at V and 0 bases at J, leaving 3 bases unmatched. In DNA, the CDR3 is TGTGCCAGCACGGGACAGGGGGCAATGAACACTGAAGCTTTCTTT. It encodes CASTGQGAMNTEAFF.

CDR3 DNA sequence: TGCGCCAGCAGCCTCGGGGGTACGAACACTGAAGCTTTCTTT. Encoded protein: CASSLGGTNTEAFF. The rearrangement uses TRBV5-1 and TRBJ1-1, with TRBD1 as a possible D gene (5 bases). The germline V gene has CDR1 SGHRS and CDR2 YFSETQ. With 4 bases removed from V and 1 base from J, the gap between germline ends came to 11 bases. The CDR3 extends over 14 amino acids.

With respect to this clone: The junction and the germline gene differ at one end; a read error may be behind it. The V gene is TRBV11-3, the J gene TRBJ2-4; 11 bases are shared with TRBD2. The CDR3 contains 18 residues. Germline V gene lookup returns CDR1 SGHNT and CDR2 YENEEA. As DNA, the CDR3 is TGTGCCAGCAGCCTAGATGGTCTAGCGGGGGGTGGCAAAAACATTCAGTACTTC. This gives the protein CASSLDGLAGGGKNIQYF.

V is TRBV7-9 and J is TRBJ1-1; D might be TRBD1 (6 bases). Looked up from germline, CDR1 is SEHNR and CDR2 is FQNEAQ (reference sequence). Trimming took 5 bases from V and 1 from J, leaving 8 bases between them. The CDR3 length is 13 residues. The CDR3 sequence: CASSLTGNTEAFF. CDR3 coding DNA: TGTGCCAGCAGCCTGACAGGGAACACTGAAGCTTTCTTT.

V gene TRBV2 combines with J gene TRBJ2-5, with TRBD2 identical over 10 bases. This CDR3 has 13 residues. Trimming removed 7 bases from V and 2 bases from J; junction bases left unmatched: 1. Germline CDR1 is SNHLY and CDR2 is FYNNEI. CDR3 nucleotides: TGTGCCAGCAAGCGGGGGGGACAAGAGACCCAGTACTTC. It translates to CASKRGGQETQYF. The full variable domain, rest sourced from reference TRBV2 and TRBJ2-5, is EPEVTQTPSHQVTQMGQEVILRCVPISNHLYFYWYRQILGQKVEFLVSFYNNEISEKSEIFDDQFSVERPDGSNFTLKIRSTKLEDSAMYFCASKRGGQETQYFGPGTRLLVL.

The genes are TRBV6-5 and TRBJ2-1; 9 positions agree with TRBD2. The V gene end was trimmed by 2 bases and the J gene end by 6 bases; junction bases not matched to a gene: 8. The CDR3 loop spans 16 amino acids. Germline lookup yields CDR1 MNHEY and CDR2 SVGAGI. CDR3 sequence: CASSYPAGGGSNEQFF. CDR3 DNA: TGTGCCAGCAGTTACCCCGCGGGGGGGGGTTCCAATGAGCAGTTCTTC.

The chain combines TRBV9 with TRBJ1-3, with D possibly TRBD1 on 5 matching bases. There are 13 residues in the CDR3. Between the trimmed V and J ends, which lost 3 bases and 7 bases, there was a span of 11 bases. Germline loops: CDR1 SGDLS, CDR2 YYNGEE. This CDR3 is CASSDNSGNTIYF. Written as DNA, the CDR3 is TGTGCCAGCAGCGACAACTCAGGGAACACCATATATTTT.

The chain couples TRBV9 to TRBJ2-5; TRBD1 matches at 10 bases. This CDR3 contains 15 residues. Trimming cost V 4 bases and J 3 bases; bases outside gene matches: 6. The germline gives CDR1 SGDLS, CDR2 YYNGEE. DNA of the CDR3: TGTGCCAGCAGCCTAGTGGGGACAGGGGAAGAGACCCAGTACTTC. Translated, it gives CASSLVGTGEETQYF.

V is TRBV5-4 and J is TRBJ2-3; TRBD2 aligns across 7 bases. The CDR3 totals 15 residues. V dropped 3 bases and J dropped 4; count of bases not matched to a gene: 8. Looked up from germline, CDR1 is SGHNT and CDR2 is YYREEE (reference sequence). The CDR3 is CASSSRRDYPDTQYF. The CDR3 nucleotides read TGTGCCAGCAGCTCACGCCGGGACTACCCAGATACGCAGTATTTT.

The rearrangement uses TRBV2 and TRBJ2-1; possible D gene TRBD1, 5 bases. V was pared by 3 bases and J by 5 bases, with 11 bases between. The CDR3 extends over 14 amino acids. CDR1 is SNHLY, CDR2 FYNNEI, per germline. CDR3 region: CASSDAGADNEQFF. CDR3 nucleotide sequence: TGTGCCAGCAGTGACGCTGGGGCGGACAATGAGCAGTTCTTC.

The chain uses TRBV18 and TRBJ2-3; possibly TRBD2 for D (6 bases). The germline V and J ends were trimmed by 1 base and 1 base, with 12 bases remaining between them. The CDR3 loop spans 16 amino acids. CDR1 KGHSH and CDR2 LQKENI come from the germline V gene. CDR3 in amino acids: CASSPLRASGTDTQYF. The CDR3 DNA reads as TGTGCCAGCTCACCACTCAGGGCTAGCGGCACAGATACGCAGTATTTT.

This clone was seen at least ten times. This sequence joins TRBV27 and TRBJ1-5; D may be TRBD1 (6 bases). CDR1 MNHEY and CDR2 SMNVEV come from the germline V gene (reference sequence). The CDR3 has 14 residues. The germline V and J ends were trimmed by 6 bases and 7 bases, with 16 bases remaining between them. The CDR3 coding sequence is TGTGCCAGCAGGCCCCTACAGGGCCCCCAGCCCCAGCATTTT. Its translation: CASRPLQGPQPQHF.

The gene calls are TRBV4-1 and TRBJ2-1; the match to TRBD2 covers 8 bases. CDR3 length: 16 residues. CDR1 is MGHRA and CDR2 is YSYEKL in the germline V gene. V was pared by 4 bases and J by 0 bases, with 5 bases of the junction left unmatched. This CDR3 reads CASSPTGTSSYNEQFF. The CDR3 DNA is TGCGCCAGCAGCCCTACCGGGACTAGCTCCTACAATGAGCAGTTCTTC.

The chain combines TRBV28 with TRBJ1-2; TRBD1 agrees at 7 bases. The CDR3 length is 14 residues. With V trimmed by 4 bases and J by 2 bases, 4 bases remained unmatched. Germline V gene lookup returns CDR1 MDHEN and CDR2 SYDVKM. The CDR3 protein is CASSSTGENYGYTF. The CDR3, as DNA: TGTGCCAGCAGTTCCACAGGGGAGAACTATGGCTACACCTTC.

The chain employs TRBV5-4 and TRBJ2-3; D may be TRBD1 (5 bases). Germline CDR1 reads SGHNT; CDR2 reads YYREEE (reference sequence). The CDR3 sequence is 18 residues long. The ends were cut back, 0 bases at V and 1 base at J, with 18 bases in the middle. The CDR3 loop is CASSLDRFGHRRTDTQYF. In DNA form, the CDR3 reads TGTGCCAGCAGCTTGGATCGTTTCGGACACAGACGCACAGATACGCAGTATTTT. Drawing the rest from reference TRBV5-4 and TRBJ2-3, the complete variable domain is ETGVTQSPTHLIKTRGQQVTLRCSSQSGHNTVSWYQQALGQGPQFIFQYYREEENGRGNFPPRFSGLQFPNYSSELNVNALELDDSALYLCASSLDRFGHRRTDTQYFGPGTRLTVL.

The gene calls are TRBV11-2 and TRBJ2-3; 7 positions agree with TRBD1. Per germline, CDR1 SGHAT and CDR2 FQNNGV. The J segment lost 3 bases and the V segment lost 5 bases, leaving 5 bases of the junction unmatched. The CDR3 is made up of 14 amino acids. The CDR3 protein is CASSRDRRTDTQYF. CDR3 nucleotides: TGTGCCAGCAGCCGGGACAGAAGAACAGATACGCAGTATTTT.

The chain combines TRBV12-3 or TRBV12-4 with TRBJ1-2; a weak D match, TRBD1 (5 bases). This CDR3 spans 13 amino acids. Trimming removed 3 bases from V and 8 bases from J, with 13 bases in between. The CDR3 bases are TGTGCCAGCAGTTTTTGGGCAGGGCAAGGCTACACCTTC. It specifies CASSFWAGQGYTF.

The chain recombines TRBV12-3 or TRBV12-4 with TRBJ2-7; TRBD1 matches 11 bases. The CDR3 runs to 13 residues. Trimming cost V 8 bases and J 5 bases; bases outside gene matches: 5. The CDR3 loop is CASGQGAGHEQYF. The CDR3 DNA reads as TGTGCCAGCGGACAGGGGGCTGGGCACGAGCAGTACTTC.

This sequence joins TRBV14 and TRBJ2-1, with 8 positions matching TRBD2. The junction had 2 bases not matched to a gene; V was cut back by 0 bases and J by 4 bases. CDR1 SGHDN and CDR2 FVKESK come from the germline V gene. The CDR3 totals 15 residues. The CDR3 DNA reads as TGTGCCAGCAGCCAAGAACTAGCGGTTTACAATGAGCAGTTCTTC. The encoded protein is CASSQELAVYNEQFF.